Listed here is a single TCR beta chain. The same CDR3 arises from other DNA sequences in this sample as well. Using immunoSEQ multiplex PCR, the repertoire was profiled, and TCRdb retains in-frame clones only, with some absent. The sample includes over 100,000 clones, about 90% of them seen just once. V lost 1 base, J lost 9 bases, and 4 bases lay in between. The CDR3 has 12 residues. The data stem from a study of control samples from healthy donors and cancer patients. The specimen sequenced was blood. The V and J genes are TRBV12-3 or TRBV12-4 and TRBJ1-6; D not resolved. The sequence was collected from a woman in her forties or fifties in good health. In DNA form, the CDR3 reads TGTGCCAGCAGTTTAGAGGGTTCACCCCTCCACTTT. Its protein product is CASSLEGSPLHF.